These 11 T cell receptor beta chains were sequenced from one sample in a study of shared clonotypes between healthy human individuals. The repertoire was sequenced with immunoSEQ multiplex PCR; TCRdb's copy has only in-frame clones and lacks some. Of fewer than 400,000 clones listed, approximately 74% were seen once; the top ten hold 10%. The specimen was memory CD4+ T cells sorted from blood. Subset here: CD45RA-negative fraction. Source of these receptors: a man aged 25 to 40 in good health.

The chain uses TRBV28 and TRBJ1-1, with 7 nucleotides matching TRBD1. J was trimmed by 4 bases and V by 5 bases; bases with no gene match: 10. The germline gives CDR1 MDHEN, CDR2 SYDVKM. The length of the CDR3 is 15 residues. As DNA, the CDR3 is TGTGCCAGCAGTCCGCTCCAGGGACAGATCACTGAAGCTTTCTTT. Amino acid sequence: CASSPLQGQITEAFF.

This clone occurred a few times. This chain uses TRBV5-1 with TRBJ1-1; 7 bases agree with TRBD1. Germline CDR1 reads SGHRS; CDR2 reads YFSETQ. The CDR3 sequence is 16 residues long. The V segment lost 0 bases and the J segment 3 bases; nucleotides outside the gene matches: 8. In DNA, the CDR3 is TGCGCCAGCAGCTTGGCGCTAAGGGGGCCGGACACTGAAGCTTTCTTT. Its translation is CASSLALRGPDTEAFF.

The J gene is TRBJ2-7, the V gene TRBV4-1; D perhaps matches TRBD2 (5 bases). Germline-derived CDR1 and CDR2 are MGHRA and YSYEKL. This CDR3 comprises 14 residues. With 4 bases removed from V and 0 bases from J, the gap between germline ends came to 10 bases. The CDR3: CASSLGRGSYEQYF. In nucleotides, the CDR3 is TGCGCCAGCAGCCTCGGTCGGGGCTCCTACGAGCAGTACTTC.

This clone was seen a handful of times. Here the CDR3 DNA reads TGTGCCAGCAGTGGGCAGGCTTGGGGAAACACCATATATTTT. Translating gives CASSGQAWGNTIYF. The chain couples TRBV6-1 to TRBJ1-3; D gene unclear. The CDR3 extends over 14 amino acids. CDR1 is MNHNS, CDR2 SASEGT, per germline. V was trimmed by 4 bases and J by 4 bases, leaving 11 bases between them.

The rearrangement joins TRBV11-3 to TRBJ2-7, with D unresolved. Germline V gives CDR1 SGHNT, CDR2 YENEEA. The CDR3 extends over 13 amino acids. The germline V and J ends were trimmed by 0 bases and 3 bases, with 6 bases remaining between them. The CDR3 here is CASSLERDYEQYF. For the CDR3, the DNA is TGTGCCAGCAGCTTAGAAAGGGACTACGAGCAGTACTTC.

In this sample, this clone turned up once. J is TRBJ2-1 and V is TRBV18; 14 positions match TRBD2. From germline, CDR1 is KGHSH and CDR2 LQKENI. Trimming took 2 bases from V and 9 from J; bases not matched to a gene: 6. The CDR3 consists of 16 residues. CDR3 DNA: TGTGCCAGCTCACCAGGGACTAGCGGGAGTCGGGGTGAGCAGTTCTTC. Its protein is CASSPGTSGSRGEQFF.

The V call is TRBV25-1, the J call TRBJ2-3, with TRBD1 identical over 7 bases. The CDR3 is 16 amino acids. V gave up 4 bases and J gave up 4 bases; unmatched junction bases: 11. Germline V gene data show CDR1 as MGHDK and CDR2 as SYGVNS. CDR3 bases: TGTGCCAGCAGTGGACAGGGAATCGGGGCCGCAGATACGCAGTATTTT. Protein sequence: CASSGQGIGAADTQYF.

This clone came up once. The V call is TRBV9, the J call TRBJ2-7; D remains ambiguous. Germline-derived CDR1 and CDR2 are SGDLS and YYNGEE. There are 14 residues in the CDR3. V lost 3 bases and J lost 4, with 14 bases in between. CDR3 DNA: TGTGCCAGCAGCGCTAACCTCCTCAATTACGAGCAGTACTTC. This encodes CASSANLLNYEQYF.

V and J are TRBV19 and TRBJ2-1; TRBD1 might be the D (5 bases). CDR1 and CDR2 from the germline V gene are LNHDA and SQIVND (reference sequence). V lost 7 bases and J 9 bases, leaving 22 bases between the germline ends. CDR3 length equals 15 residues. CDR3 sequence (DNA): TGTGCCAGTAATAATGGGGCGAGGCAGCCAGGTGAGCAGTTCTTC. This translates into CASNNGARQPGEQFF.

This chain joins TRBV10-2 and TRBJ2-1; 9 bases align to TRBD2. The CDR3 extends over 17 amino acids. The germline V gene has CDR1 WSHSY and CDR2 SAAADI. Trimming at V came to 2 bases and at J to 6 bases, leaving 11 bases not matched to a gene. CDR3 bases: TGCGCCAGCAGTGAGCGGTTAGGGGGCGGGAGGGCCAATGAGCAGTTCTTC. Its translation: CASSERLGGGRANEQFF.

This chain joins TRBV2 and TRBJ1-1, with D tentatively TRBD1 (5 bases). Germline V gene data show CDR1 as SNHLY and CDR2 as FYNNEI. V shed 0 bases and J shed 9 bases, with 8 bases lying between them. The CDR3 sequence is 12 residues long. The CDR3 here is CASSEAREKAFF. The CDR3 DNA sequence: TGTGCCAGCAGTGAAGCCAGGGAGAAAGCTTTCTTT.